The clone carrying this T cell receptor beta chain has a handful of counts. Its antigen remains unidentified. These data come from a study of shared clonotypes between healthy human individuals. Data came from immunoSEQ multiplex PCR; TCRdb stores just in-frame clones and leaves some out. The sample shows fewer than 400,000 clones, approximately 79% of them seen only once. The study's findings and limits: When naive CD4 clonotypes were compared across several donors, roughly 4.9% were shared.

The CDR3 covers 12 residues. CDR1 MNHEY and CDR2 SVGAGI come from the germline V gene. Trimming removed 4 bases from V and 2 bases from J, with 5 bases in between. The sequencing input was memory CD4+ T cells sorted from blood. The subset was: CD45RA-negative fraction. The clonotype originates from a man under 40 in good health. V gene TRBV6-5 combines with J gene TRBJ2-5; D uncertain. In DNA form, the CDR3 reads TGTGCCAGCAGTTTAAGGCAAGAGACCCAGTACTTC. It encodes CASSLRQETQYF.